This section outlines one TCR beta chain sequence together with its context. TCR beta VDJ and CDR3 profiling used genomic DNA as template. TCRdb reprocessed the reads via MiXCR and lists one record per CDR3 protein. This table has about 160,000 distinct CDR3 sequences, approximately 51% appearing once. These data belong to a study of CD8+CD57+ T cells in acquired aplastic anemia. Study at large: Sorted CD4+ and CD8+ cells gave a mean 3.2 ug DNA, range roughly 0.18 to 30 ug.

CD8+CD57+ cell expansion had been shown by flow cytometry in patients chosen for sequencing. The clonotype originates from a human donor with aplastic anemia. What was sequenced was sorted CD4+, CD8+, or CD8+CD57+ T cells (not recorded which) from PBMCs.

The DNA of the CDR3 is TGTGCCAGCAGCGTAACAGGGGTTACTGAAGCTTTCTTT. Residues: CASSVTGVTEAFF. The genes are TRBV13 and TRBJ1-1; 7 bases fit TRBD1. The J segment lost 5 bases and the V segment lost 5 bases, leaving 5 bases of the junction unmatched. The CDR3 is 13 residues long. CDR1 is PRHDT, CDR2 FYEKMQ, per germline (reference sequence). Variable domain in full (rest from reference TRBV13 and TRBJ1-1): AAGVIQSPRHLIKEKRETATLKCYPIPRHDTVYWYQQGPGQDPQFLISFYEKMQSDKGSIPDRFSAQQFSDYHSELNMSSLELGDSALYFCASSVTGVTEAFFGQGTRLTVV.